Each of the 11 T cell receptor beta chains below was sequenced from the same sample in a study of blood T cells in healthy people across ages. Primers used in a second PCR of roughly 7 to 11 cycles were a sample-barcoded 5' primer and a J-beta primer mix. TCRdb recomputed calls from the 5' RACE reads with MiXCR, one row per CDR3 protein. Of more than 500,000 distinct CDR3 sequences listed, about 26% were seen once; the top ten hold approximately 3.6%. The same sample was also studied in work on T cells of mothers and their children.

Sequenced input: blood. The receptors stem from a boy between 2 and 15 years old in good health.

V usage is TRBV5-1 and J usage is TRBJ2-3, with unresolved D. The CDR3 is made up of 13 amino acids. The germline V gene has CDR1 SGHRS and CDR2 YFSETQ. With 1 base removed from V and 5 bases from J, the gap between germline ends came to 8 bases. Written as DNA, the CDR3 is TGCGCCAGCAGCTTGCACCTTGGAGATACGCAGTATTTT. Protein: CASSLHLGDTQYF. The variable domain in full, with the rest retrieved from reference TRBV5-1 and TRBJ2-3, is KAGVTQTPRYLIKTRGQQVTLSCSPISGHRSVSWYQQTPGQGLQFLFEYFSETQRNKGNFPGRFSGRQFSNSRSEMNVSTLELGDSALYLCASSLHLGDTQYFGPGTRLTVL.

This clonotype was seen more than once but under ten times. The chain couples TRBV4-1 to TRBJ2-7; D remains unclear. With 1 base removed from V and 2 bases from J, the gap between germline ends came to 12 bases. The CDR3 extends over 15 amino acids. Germline CDR1 is MGHRA and CDR2 is YSYEKL. The CDR3, as DNA: TGCGCCAGCAGCCAAGGGGTCGGGCGCCCCTACGAGCAGTACTTC. As protein: CASSQGVGRPYEQYF.

This clonotype was found a few times. This chain connects TRBV5-1 to TRBJ2-1, with no clear D. CDR1 SGHRS and CDR2 YFSETQ come from the germline V gene. The CDR3 has 15 residues. Trimming cost V 0 bases and J 1 base, with 8 bases left between them. The CDR3, as DNA: TGCGCCAGCAGCTTGGTCACGGGTTCCTACAATGAGCAGTTCTTC. Its translation: CASSLVTGSYNEQFF. Supplemented by reference TRBV5-1 and TRBJ2-1, the full variable domain reads KAGVTQTPRYLIKTRGQQVTLSCSPISGHRSVSWYQQTPGQGLQFLFEYFSETQRNKGNFPGRFSGRQFSNSRSEMNVSTLELGDSALYLCASSLVTGSYNEQFFGPGTRLTVL.

This clonotype was found once. Here the CDR3 reads CASRETAGVVDEQFF. CDR3 coding DNA: TGTGCCAGCAGAGAAACAGCGGGAGTGGTCGATGAGCAGTTCTTC. The chain recombines TRBV12-3 or TRBV12-4 with TRBJ2-5, with TRBD2 matching 8 bases. The J call may be in error: the DNA end matches TRBJ2-1 better. The CDR3 runs to 15 residues.

The sample holds many counts of this clonotype. This chain connects TRBV7-8 to TRBJ2-1, with D hard to call. The V gene lost 8 bases and the J gene lost 5 bases, with 19 bases spanning the gap. CDR3 length equals 15 residues. The V gene's germline CDR1 is SGHVS and CDR2 FQNEAQ. CDR3 protein: CASGIRAAANNEQFF. The CDR3 coding sequence is TGTGCCAGCGGGATCCGGGCGGCGGCGAACAATGAGCAGTTCTTC.

The chain joins TRBV5-1 to TRBJ1-1; 10 nucleotides line up with TRBD1. Germline loops: CDR1 SGHRS, CDR2 YFSETQ. The CDR3 is 16 amino acids. Trimming at V came to 2 bases and at J to 2 bases, leaving 6 bases not matched to a gene. Here the CDR3 DNA reads TGCGCCAGCAGCTTACAGCGACAGGGGGCCAACACTGAAGCTTTCTTT. The encoded protein is CASSLQRQGANTEAFF.

This clonotype was found a few times. V usage is TRBV2 and J usage is TRBJ2-1, with D uncertain. The V and J ends lost 2 bases and 7 bases respectively, with 9 bases between them. This CDR3 is 13 amino acids long. Germline assignment: CDR1 SNHLY and CDR2 FYNNEI. The CDR3 coding sequence is TGTGCCAGCAGTGAATGGGTTGGGAATGAGCAGTTCTTC. Translating it yields CASSEWVGNEQFF.

This clonotype was picked up a small number of times. This chain links TRBV7-9 with TRBJ1-1; D is uncertain. The germline V and J ends were trimmed by 4 bases and 4 bases, with 7 bases remaining between them. The CDR3 length is 12 residues. In germline, CDR1 is SEHNR, CDR2 FQNEAQ (reference sequence). CDR3 coding DNA: TGTGCCAGCAGCTCAGCAAGCACTGAAGCTTTCTTT. Its protein product is CASSSASTEAFF.

This clonotype was detected only a few times. V usage is TRBV5-1 and J usage is TRBJ1-1; possibly TRBD1 for D (5 bases). Trimming left V 8 bases short and J 1 base short, with 18 bases between. The CDR3 is made up of 15 amino acids. Germline-derived CDR1 and CDR2 are SGHRS and YFSETQ. CDR3 nucleotides: TGCGCCAGTTCCCTCTGGGGCACTGGGAACACTGAAGCTTTCTTT. This gives the protein CASSLWGTGNTEAFF.

The genes are TRBV29-1 and TRBJ2-6, with a tentative D call TRBD2 (6 bases). The germline gives CDR1 SQVTM, CDR2 ANQGSEA. V gave up 5 bases and J gave up 3 bases, with 14 bases separating them. The CDR3 consists of 15 residues. In nucleotides, the CDR3 is TGCAGCGTTATGGGGGGACGGGTTGGGGCCAACGTCCTGACTTTC. This encodes CSVMGGRVGANVLTF.

The chain uses TRBV5-1 and TRBJ2-3, with 7 bases that match TRBD2. With V trimmed by 4 bases and J by 1 base, 6 bases remained unmatched. The germline gives CDR1 SGHRS, CDR2 YFSETQ. CDR3 size: 15 residues. The CDR3 loop is CASSGGLVGTDTQYF. In nucleotides, the CDR3 is TGCGCCAGCAGCGGCGGACTAGTGGGCACAGATACGCAGTATTTT.